What follows describes a single T cell receptor (beta chain). Method: immunoSEQ multiplex PCR; TCRdb's copy keeps in-frame clones and lacks some. The sample holds millions of clones, over 85% seen once. This specimen belongs to a study of shared clonotypes between healthy human individuals. The CDR3 is made up of 13 amino acids. Germline V gene sequence: CDR1 MNHEY, CDR2 SMNVEV (reference sequence). V was shortened by 2 bases and J by 2 bases, with 6 bases between the two germline ends. What was sequenced was naive CD4+ T cells from PBMCs. The subset was: CD45RA+ positively selected. The source of this sequence is a man aged 18-30 years in good health. Some clones in this sample may be carry-over from other donors' samples. The V and J genes are TRBV27 and TRBJ1-2; no firm D call. CDR3 sequence (DNA): TGTGCCAGCAGTTTAGGGGAAAACTATGGCTACACCTTC. Protein: CASSLGENYGYTF.